These T cell receptor beta chains were read from a single sample in a study of cytomegalovirus exposure and HLA in healthy donors. Only in-frame clones appear in the TCRdb table, and some are missing; sequencing was by immunoSEQ multiplex PCR. The table shows approximately 140,000 clones, with 82% occurring only once. The sample taken for sequencing was PBMCs. Receptors were obtained from a woman between 40 and 50 years old in good health and CMV-seronegative. Both conserved end residues are part of each CDR3. Fields, in order: J gene, D gene, clone size, V gene, CDR3 DNA, CDR3 protein. The D gene is left open where the match is weak. Rows may omit the clone size; those that give it use once, few, many or a size class.

J gene: TRBJ2-2; D gene: TRBD1; clone size: .; V gene: TRBV19; CDR3 DNA: TGTGCCAGTAACCCCGACAGGGGAAACACCGGGGAGCTGTTTTTT; CDR3 protein: CASNPDRGNTGELFF
J gene: TRBJ2-7; D gene: TRBD2; clone size: .; V gene: TRBV28; CDR3 DNA: TGTGCCAGCAGTCAAACTAGCGGAGCCTTCTACGAGCAGTACTTC; CDR3 protein: CASSQTSGAFYEQYF
J gene: TRBJ2-7; D gene: TRBD1; clone size: .; V gene: TRBV6-6; CDR3 DNA: TGTGCCAGCAGTCCGGACCGGGACAGGGCAGTCTACGAGCAGTACTTC; CDR3 protein: CASSPDRDRAVYEQYF
J gene: TRBJ2-5; D gene: TRBD1; clone size: .; V gene: TRBV5-1; CDR3 DNA: TGCGCCAGCAGCCCACTAGGGACAGGCCAAGAGACCCAGTACTTC; CDR3 protein: CASSPLGTGQETQYF
J gene: TRBJ2-7; D gene: TRBD2; clone size: .; V gene: TRBV28; CDR3 DNA: TGTGCCAGCAGTTCCGGGACGGTAGCGGGAGGGCCCTCCTACGAGCAGTACTTC; CDR3 protein: CASSSGTVAGGPSYEQYF
J gene: TRBJ2-5; D gene: .; clone size: .; V gene: TRBV7-3; CDR3 DNA: TGTGCCAGCAGCCCCGGGATCCAAGAGACCCAGTACTTC; CDR3 protein: CASSPGIQETQYF
J gene: TRBJ2-5; D gene: TRBD2; clone size: .; V gene: TRBV25-1; CDR3 DNA: TGTGCCAGCAGTCCCCCCGAGGGACTAGCGGGAGGGGGAGAGACCCAGTACTTC; CDR3 protein: CASSPPEGLAGGGETQYF
J gene: TRBJ2-7; D gene: TRBD1; clone size: .; V gene: TRBV6-5; CDR3 DNA: TGTGCCAGCAGTGGGACAGTCGGATACGAGCAGTACTTC; CDR3 protein: CASSGTVGYEQYF
J gene: TRBJ1-6; D gene: .; clone size: .; V gene: TRBV5-1; CDR3 DNA: TGCGCCAGCAGCTTGGGCGTCAGGGGAAATTCACCCCTCCACTTT; CDR3 protein: CASSLGVRGNSPLHF
J gene: TRBJ2-1; D gene: .; clone size: .; V gene: TRBV7-9; CDR3 DNA: TGTGCCAGCCACCGGGTCCTTCCTGATCCGGAGCAGTTCTTC; CDR3 protein: CASHRVLPDPEQFF
J gene: TRBJ2-6; D gene: TRBD1; clone size: once; V gene: TRBV5-1; CDR3 DNA: TGCGCCAGCAGCATGACCGGGACAGGACCGGTGTATAGCATCTCTGGGGCCAACGTCCTGACTTTC; CDR3 protein: CASSMTGTGPVYSISGANVLTF
J gene: TRBJ2-7; D gene: .; clone size: .; V gene: TRBV6-5; CDR3 DNA: TGTGCCAGCAGTTACTCGCCAGGGGAATCCTACGAGCAGTACTTC; CDR3 protein: CASSYSPGESYEQYF
J gene: TRBJ1-2; D gene: TRBD1; clone size: .; V gene: TRBV30; CDR3 DNA: TGTGCCTGGATGGCTACCGGGACAGGGGGAGGCTACACCTTC; CDR3 protein: CAWMATGTGGGYTF
J gene: TRBJ1-1; D gene: .; clone size: .; V gene: TRBV5-1; CDR3 DNA: TGCGCCAGCAGCTTGGGAGGTTTGCGGACTCAGGTAGTTAGAACTGAAGCTTTCTTT; CDR3 protein: CASSLGGLRTQVVRTEAFF
J gene: TRBJ2-1; D gene: .; clone size: .; V gene: TRBV5-5; CDR3 DNA: TGTGCCAGCAGCTTCGGCTACAGCTCCTACAATGAGCAGTTCTTC; CDR3 protein: CASSFGYSSYNEQFF
J gene: TRBJ2-7; D gene: .; clone size: .; V gene: TRBV28; CDR3 DNA: TGTGCCAGCAGCCCTCGAGGAACCTACGAGCAGTACTTC; CDR3 protein: CASSPRGTYEQYF
J gene: TRBJ2-7; D gene: TRBD2; clone size: .; V gene: TRBV5-1; CDR3 DNA: TGCGCCAGCAGCTTTTCGGGACTATACGAGCAGTACTTC; CDR3 protein: CASSFSGLYEQYF
J gene: TRBJ2-3; D gene: TRBD2; clone size: .; V gene: TRBV7-2; CDR3 DNA: TGTGCCAGCAGCTTAGTTCCACTAGCGGGACGCACAGATACGCAGTATTTT; CDR3 protein: CASSLVPLAGRTDTQYF
J gene: TRBJ2-1; D gene: TRBD2; clone size: .; V gene: TRBV11-3; CDR3 DNA: TGTGCCAGCAGCCCAAGGACTAGCTTCAATGAGCAGTTCTTC; CDR3 protein: CASSPRTSFNEQFF
J gene: TRBJ2-1; D gene: TRBD2; clone size: .; V gene: TRBV5-1; CDR3 DNA: TGCGCCAGCAGCTTGTATCGGGAGGAGGATGAGCAGTTCTTC; CDR3 protein: CASSLYREEDEQFF
J gene: TRBJ2-3; D gene: TRBD2; clone size: .; V gene: TRBV6-5; CDR3 DNA: TGTGCCAGCAGTTATCTGACTAGCGGGTCCACAGATACGCAGTATTTT; CDR3 protein: CASSYLTSGSTDTQYF
J gene: TRBJ2-7; D gene: .; clone size: .; V gene: TRBV15; CDR3 DNA: TGTGCCACCAGCAGGGAGTCCTACGAGCAGTACTTC; CDR3 protein: CATSRESYEQYF
J gene: TRBJ2-7; D gene: .; clone size: few; V gene: TRBV7-6; CDR3 DNA: TGTGCCAGCAGCCGTCGACAGGACTACGAGCAGTACTTC; CDR3 protein: CASSRRQDYEQYF
J gene: TRBJ2-3; D gene: TRBD2; clone size: .; V gene: TRBV18; CDR3 DNA: TGTGCCAGCTCACCAGGCAGAGAACTAGCGGGAACAGATACGCAGTATTTT; CDR3 protein: CASSPGRELAGTDTQYF
J gene: TRBJ2-1; D gene: .; clone size: .; V gene: TRBV11-2; CDR3 DNA: TGTGCCAGCAGCTTAGTCGGGCGGGAAAGCTCCTACAATGAGCAGTTCTTC; CDR3 protein: CASSLVGRESSYNEQFF
J gene: TRBJ2-3; D gene: .; clone size: .; V gene: TRBV9; CDR3 DNA: TGTGCCAGCAGCGCTTACAGGTCGGCAGATACGCAGTATTTT; CDR3 protein: CASSAYRSADTQYF
J gene: TRBJ2-3; D gene: .; clone size: .; V gene: TRBV25-1; CDR3 DNA: TGTGCCAGCGCCGTAGGGGCAGATACGCAGTATTTT; CDR3 protein: CASAVGADTQYF
J gene: TRBJ2-1; D gene: .; clone size: .; V gene: TRBV6-1; CDR3 DNA: TGTGCCAGCAGTGAACTGGGACTCCGCTACAATGAGCAGTTCTTC; CDR3 protein: CASSELGLRYNEQFF
J gene: TRBJ2-2; D gene: .; clone size: .; V gene: TRBV2; CDR3 DNA: TGTGCCAGCAGTGCTCAGTACACCGGGGAGCTGTTTTTT; CDR3 protein: CASSAQYTGELFF
J gene: TRBJ1-1; D gene: .; clone size: .; V gene: TRBV6-5; CDR3 DNA: TGTGCCAGCAGTTACCAGACAGCGAACACTGAAGCTTTCTTT; CDR3 protein: CASSYQTANTEAFF
J gene: TRBJ2-7; D gene: TRBD1; clone size: .; V gene: TRBV28; CDR3 DNA: TGTGCCAGCTACTCGACGGGGACAGGGGCGTCCTACGAGCAGTACTTC; CDR3 protein: CASYSTGTGASYEQYF
J gene: TRBJ2-7; D gene: TRBD2; clone size: .; V gene: TRBV4-3; CDR3 DNA: TGCGCCAGCAGCCCTCGACTAGCGGGAACCTACGAGCAGTACTTC; CDR3 protein: CASSPRLAGTYEQYF
J gene: TRBJ2-7; D gene: .; clone size: .; V gene: TRBV29-1; CDR3 DNA: TGCAGCGTTGAGCTGGACAGCTTCATTTCCTACGAGCAGTACTTC; CDR3 protein: CSVELDSFISYEQYF
J gene: TRBJ2-5; D gene: TRBD1; clone size: .; V gene: TRBV7-3; CDR3 DNA: TGTGCCAGCAGTTTCGGGACAGGGGCGAAGCAAGAGACCCAGTACTTC; CDR3 protein: CASSFGTGAKQETQYF
J gene: TRBJ1-3; D gene: TRBD1; clone size: few; V gene: TRBV2; CDR3 DNA: TGTGCCAGCTGGAGGGGGGACAGCGACGACTCTGGAAACACCATATATTTT; CDR3 protein: CASWRGDSDDSGNTIYF
J gene: TRBJ1-1; D gene: TRBD1; clone size: .; V gene: TRBV19; CDR3 DNA: TGTGCCAGTAGTCTCAACAGGGGTGTGGCTGAAGCTTTCTTT; CDR3 protein: CASSLNRGVAEAFF
J gene: TRBJ1-5; D gene: TRBD1; clone size: .; V gene: TRBV9; CDR3 DNA: TGTGCCAGCAGCTCACAGGGGTTCGGGCAGCCCCAGCATTTT; CDR3 protein: CASSSQGFGQPQHF
J gene: TRBJ2-4; D gene: .; clone size: .; V gene: TRBV27; CDR3 DNA: TGTGCCAGCAGTTTGAGAAGCATTCAGTACTTC; CDR3 protein: CASSLRSIQYF
J gene: TRBJ2-7; D gene: TRBD2; clone size: .; V gene: TRBV7-9; CDR3 DNA: TGTTCCAGCAGCCCTTCCCCACTAGCGGGAGAATGGTTGGAGCAGTACTTC; CDR3 protein: CSSSPSPLAGEWLEQYF
J gene: TRBJ1-2; D gene: .; clone size: .; V gene: TRBV7-2; CDR3 DNA: TGTGCCAGCAGCCAACAGGGAGCCTATGGCTACACCTTC; CDR3 protein: CASSQQGAYGYTF
J gene: TRBJ2-7; D gene: .; clone size: .; V gene: TRBV11-2; CDR3 DNA: TGTGCCAGCAGCTTACAGGGCCCCCCGTCCTACGAGCAGTACTTC; CDR3 protein: CASSLQGPPSYEQYF
J gene: TRBJ1-1; D gene: .; clone size: .; V gene: TRBV6-5; CDR3 DNA: TGTGCCAGCAGTTACCGCGCTGGACACATGAACACTGAAGCTTTCTTT; CDR3 protein: CASSYRAGHMNTEAFF
J gene: TRBJ2-1; D gene: TRBD2; clone size: .; V gene: TRBV18; CDR3 DNA: TGTGCCAGCTCACAAACTAGCGGGAGCTCGTACAATGAGCAGTTCTTC; CDR3 protein: CASSQTSGSSYNEQFF
J gene: TRBJ1-6; D gene: .; clone size: .; V gene: TRBV5-1; CDR3 DNA: TGCGCCAGCAGCTTGTCTGGGGCGCCTTCACCCCTCCACTTT; CDR3 protein: CASSLSGAPSPLHF
J gene: TRBJ2-5; D gene: .; clone size: .; V gene: TRBV10-3; CDR3 DNA: TGTGCCACGAGCGGGCAAGAGACCCAGTACTTC; CDR3 protein: CATSGQETQYF
J gene: TRBJ2-1; D gene: TRBD2; clone size: .; V gene: TRBV18; CDR3 DNA: TGTGCCAGCTCACCCCAGGTAGCGGGAGACGGTCATGAGCAGTTCTTC; CDR3 protein: CASSPQVAGDGHEQFF
J gene: TRBJ1-1; D gene: TRBD1; clone size: .; V gene: TRBV5-1; CDR3 DNA: TGCGCCAGCAGCTTAAGAACAGGGGGCCTAGTGAACACTGAAGCTTTCTTT; CDR3 protein: CASSLRTGGLVNTEAFF
J gene: TRBJ1-2; D gene: TRBD1; clone size: .; V gene: TRBV7-9; CDR3 DNA: TGTGCCAGCAGCTTACTAGGGGGCGCGGGCTATGGCTACACCTTC; CDR3 protein: CASSLLGGAGYGYTF
J gene: TRBJ2-3; D gene: TRBD2; clone size: .; V gene: TRBV29-1; CDR3 DNA: TGCAGCGTCGGCTCCACTCTAGCGGATGGGACAGATACGCAGTATTTT; CDR3 protein: CSVGSTLADGTDTQYF
J gene: TRBJ2-2; D gene: .; clone size: .; V gene: TRBV4-2; CDR3 DNA: TGTGCCAGCAGCCTTACCGGCACCGGGGAGCTGTTTTTT; CDR3 protein: CASSLTGTGELFF
J gene: TRBJ2-1; D gene: .; clone size: .; V gene: TRBV4-1; CDR3 DNA: TGCGCCAGCAGCCCTCTAAACTCCTACAATGAGCAGTTCTTC; CDR3 protein: CASSPLNSYNEQFF
J gene: TRBJ2-7; D gene: .; clone size: few; V gene: TRBV6-5; CDR3 DNA: TGTGCCAGCAGTTACTCGCACAGAGTCTCCTACGAGCAGTACTTC; CDR3 protein: CASSYSHRVSYEQYF
J gene: TRBJ1-1; D gene: .; clone size: .; V gene: TRBV7-9; CDR3 DNA: TGTGCCAGCAGCTTCGGGCTTAACGAGGGCACTGAAGCTTTCTTT; CDR3 protein: CASSFGLNEGTEAFF
J gene: TRBJ2-7; D gene: TRBD2; clone size: .; V gene: TRBV6-5; CDR3 DNA: TGTGCCAGCAGTTACTACGGGAGGAGATCCTACGAGCAGTACTTC; CDR3 protein: CASSYYGRRSYEQYF
J gene: TRBJ1-1; D gene: .; clone size: .; V gene: TRBV10-3; CDR3 DNA: TGTGCCATCATACCGGGACAAAGTCCCACTGAAGCTTTCTTT; CDR3 protein: CAIIPGQSPTEAFF
J gene: TRBJ2-1; D gene: TRBD2; clone size: .; V gene: TRBV27; CDR3 DNA: TGTGCCAGCAGTTTAATGCGGGAGGGCCGATATGAGCAGTTCTTC; CDR3 protein: CASSLMREGRYEQFF
J gene: TRBJ2-3; D gene: .; clone size: once; V gene: TRBV5-1; CDR3 DNA: TGCGCCAGCAGCCTGGAAGGGGCAGGAGATACGCAGTATTTT; CDR3 protein: CASSLEGAGDTQYF
J gene: TRBJ2-3; D gene: TRBD1; clone size: .; V gene: TRBV2; CDR3 DNA: TGTGCCAGCAGCGGGGACAGGAGGAGCACAGATACGCAGTATTTT; CDR3 protein: CASSGDRRSTDTQYF
J gene: TRBJ1-3; D gene: TRBD1; clone size: few; V gene: TRBV27; CDR3 DNA: TGTGCCAGCAGGACAGGGGGCTCTGGAAACACCATATATTTT; CDR3 protein: CASRTGGSGNTIYF
J gene: TRBJ2-1; D gene: TRBD2; clone size: .; V gene: TRBV10-1; CDR3 DNA: TGCGCCAGCGGGACTAGCGGGAGCTTTCGGGAGCAGTTCTTC; CDR3 protein: CASGTSGSFREQFF